The 4 T cell receptor beta chains presented below share a single source sample, sequenced in a study of T cell changes during pregnancy in multiple sclerosis. Sequenced by immunoSEQ multiplex PCR; TCRdb stores in-frame clones only, minus some. The sample shows about 40,000 clones, 80% to 95% of them seen only once. The sequencing used CD4+ T cells from peripheral blood mononuclear cells, collected in the third trimester of pregnancy. These receptors were taken from a female donor with multiple sclerosis, enrolled in a pregnancy study.

This chain joins TRBV5-1 and TRBJ2-3, with 11 bases matching TRBD2. The germline CDR1 and CDR2 sequences are SGHRS and YFSETQ. This CDR3 has 14 amino acids. V lost 4 bases to trimming and J lost 6 bases; unmatched junction nucleotides: 4. The CDR3, as DNA: TGCGCCAGCAGCGAGACTAGCGGGAAGGATACGCAGTATTTT. It is translated as CASSETSGKDTQYF.

The chain combines TRBV27 with TRBJ2-1; TRBD2 is a possible D gene (7 bases). The germline V gene has CDR1 MNHEY and CDR2 SMNVEV (reference sequence). With 7 bases removed from V and 3 bases from J, the gap between germline ends came to 19 bases. The CDR3 length is 16 residues. CDR3 protein: CASIARRGGDYNEQFF. CDR3 in DNA: TGTGCCAGCATCGCGAGGAGGGGGGGAGACTACAATGAGCAGTTCTTC.

The V gene is TRBV5-6, the J gene TRBJ2-1; D not resolved. Germline V lookup: CDR1 SGHDT, CDR2 YYEEEE. V was clipped by 3 bases and J by 11 bases, with 18 bases between them. The CDR3 is made up of 14 amino acids. The CDR3 sequence is CASSSEATRDKQFF. In nucleotides, the CDR3 is TGTGCCAGCAGCTCTGAGGCCACGAGAGATAAGCAGTTCTTC.

This chain connects TRBV28 to TRBJ1-2, with 7 bases identical to TRBD1. After removal of 6 bases from V and 5 bases from J, the junction contained 12 bases not matched to a gene. Germline lookup yields CDR1 MDHEN and CDR2 SYDVKM. The CDR3 has 15 residues. CDR3 coding DNA: TGTGCCAGCAGCTCCGACAGGGCGGGATTTTATGGCTACACCTTC. This gives the protein CASSSDRAGFYGYTF.